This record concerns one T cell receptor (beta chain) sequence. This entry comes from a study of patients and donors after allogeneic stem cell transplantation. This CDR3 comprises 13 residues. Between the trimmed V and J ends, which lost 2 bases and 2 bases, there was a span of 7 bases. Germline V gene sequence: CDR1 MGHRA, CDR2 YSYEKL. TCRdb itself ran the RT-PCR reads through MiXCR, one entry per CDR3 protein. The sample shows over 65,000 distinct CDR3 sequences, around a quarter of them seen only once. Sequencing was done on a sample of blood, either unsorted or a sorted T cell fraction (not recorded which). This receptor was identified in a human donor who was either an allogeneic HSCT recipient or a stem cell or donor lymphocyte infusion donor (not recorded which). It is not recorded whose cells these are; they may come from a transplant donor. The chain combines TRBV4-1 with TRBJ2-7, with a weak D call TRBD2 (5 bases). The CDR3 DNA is TGCGCCAGCAGCCAAATAGCGCCCTACGAGCAGTACTTC. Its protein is CASSQIAPYEQYF.